Listed here are 9 T cell receptor beta chains from one sample, sequenced in a study of T cell repertoires in cytomegalovirus infection. TCRdb recomputed calls from the reads with MiXCR, one row per CDR3 protein. The top ten clones hold about an eighth of a sample with about 920,000 distinct CDR3 sequences, around 31% of them seen once. Antigens of these TCRs are unknown. The sequences come from cultured CD8+ T cells from PBMCs, collected from culture after CMV antigen stimulation. These receptors were collected from a human donor in good health (CMV status not recorded). Some clones in this sample may be carry-over from other donors' samples.

V and J are TRBV29-1 and TRBJ1-2; TRBD1 agrees at 7 bases. Trimming at V came to 2 bases and at J to 0 bases, leaving 15 bases not matched to a gene. The CDR3 is 18 amino acids. Germline V gene sequence: CDR1 SQVTM, CDR2 ANQGSEA. The CDR3 loop is CSVESSGSGQPSNYGYTF. In DNA, the CDR3 is TGCAGCGTTGAATCAAGTGGGTCGGGACAGCCTTCTAACTATGGCTACACCTTC.

The J gene is TRBJ2-7, the V gene TRBV6-6; 8 bases fit TRBD1. In germline, CDR1 is MNHNY, CDR2 SVGAGI (reference sequence). This CDR3 is 16 amino acids long. Trimming took 7 bases from V and 2 from J; bases not matched to a gene: 13. CDR3: CASKTEAGTGAYEQYF. DNA of the CDR3: TGTGCCAGCAAAACTGAAGCCGGGACAGGCGCCTACGAGCAGTACTTC.

The chain has TRBV7-9 and TRBJ2-1; maybe TRBD2 (6 bases). Trimming removed 8 bases at V and 8 bases at J, with 10 bases between. Germline V lookup: CDR1 SEHNR, CDR2 FQNEAQ (reference sequence). There are 11 residues in the CDR3. The CDR3 protein is CASRGGHEQFF. The CDR3 DNA is TGTGCCAGCCGGGGAGGTCATGAGCAGTTCTTC.

The table lists this clonotype with a few counts. The genes are TRBV19 and TRBJ2-1; D tentatively reads TRBD1 or TRBD2 (5 bases each). V was pared by 5 bases and J by 8 bases, with 16 bases between. The CDR3 is 14 amino acids. The germline gives CDR1 LNHDA, CDR2 SQIVND (reference sequence). The CDR3 DNA sequence: TGTGCCAGTAGTCCCCAAGAGGGGTACGATGAGCAGTTCTTC. Translated, it gives CASSPQEGYDEQFF.

The sample holds a few counts of this clonotype. The chain joins TRBV27 to TRBJ1-5; TRBD1 might be the D (5 bases). This CDR3 spans 13 amino acids. Deletions cut 8 bases from V and 5 bases from J, with 13 bases between. Germline values: CDR1 MNHEY, CDR2 SMNVEV (reference sequence). CDR3 coding DNA: TGTGCCAGCCGGGACGGTCAGTATCAGCCCCAGCATTTT. Its translation: CASRDGQYQPQHF.

V usage is TRBV12-3 or TRBV12-4 and J usage is TRBJ1-1; 9 bases match TRBD1. This CDR3 region has 13 residues. V was clipped by 6 bases and J by 10 bases; unmatched bases: 9. The CDR3 DNA sequence: TGTGCCAGCAGACGGACAGGGGAGCCCCGAGCTTTCTTT. It is translated as CASRRTGEPRAFF.

This chain links TRBV2 with TRBJ2-1, with D perhaps matching TRBD2 (6 bases). Trimming removed 7 bases from V and 8 bases from J, with 27 bases in between. The CDR3 extends over 17 amino acids. Germline V gene data show CDR1 as SNHLY and CDR2 as FYNNEI. CDR3 bases: TGTGCCAGCATAGGGAACGACATTGCCAGGCGGGAAGATGAGCAGTTCTTC. This gives the protein CASIGNDIARREDEQFF.

The rearrangement joins TRBV7-9 to TRBJ1-3, with 7 bases matching TRBD1. The CDR3 covers 16 residues. The ends lost 6 bases at V and 0 bases at J; junction bases unmatched: 8. CDR1 is SEHNR and CDR2 is FQNEAQ in the germline V gene (reference sequence). CDR3 protein: CASSTGAGYSGNTIYF. CDR3 DNA sequence: TGTGCCAGCAGTACAGGGGCCGGATACTCTGGAAACACCATATATTTT.

V is TRBV27 and J is TRBJ1-6; 7 nucleotides line up with TRBD1. With V trimmed by 0 bases and J by 9 bases, 5 bases remained unmatched. Germline V gene sequence: CDR1 MNHEY, CDR2 SMNVEV (reference sequence). CDR3 size: 15 residues. DNA for the CDR3: TGTGCCAGCAGTTTATCGAAGGGGGCGCTTTCACCCCTCCACTTT. Residues: CASSLSKGALSPLHF.